This TCR beta chain was recovered during a study of blood T cell repertoires in COVID-19. Study in general: Sites in the United States, Italy and Spain provided acute and convalescent COVID-19 samples.

Residents of 24 US areas, aged roughly 18 to 95 years, made up the participants. All exposed participants met a person with COVID-19 within 2 weeks before entering the study. The CDR3 loop spans 16 amino acids. Germline assignment: CDR1 SEHNR and CDR2 FQNEAQ (reference sequence). The J segment lost 8 bases and the V segment lost 5 bases, leaving 10 bases of the junction unmatched. Repertoires were generated with immunoSEQ multiplex PCR, while TCRdb's copy carries only in-frame clones and drops some. The repertoire holds about 220,000 clones, with nearly 90% as singletons. The rearrangement uses TRBV7-9 and TRBJ1-6; 9 nucleotides align to TRBD1. This receptor was identified in a man aged 30 to 45 who had been exposed to COVID-19. The sample taken for sequencing was PBMCs or T cells enriched from blood (not recorded which). In DNA form, the CDR3 reads TGTGCCAGCAGCCGGGACAGGGCTTCATGGGATTCACCCCTCCACTTT. This codes for CASSRDRASWDSPLHF.